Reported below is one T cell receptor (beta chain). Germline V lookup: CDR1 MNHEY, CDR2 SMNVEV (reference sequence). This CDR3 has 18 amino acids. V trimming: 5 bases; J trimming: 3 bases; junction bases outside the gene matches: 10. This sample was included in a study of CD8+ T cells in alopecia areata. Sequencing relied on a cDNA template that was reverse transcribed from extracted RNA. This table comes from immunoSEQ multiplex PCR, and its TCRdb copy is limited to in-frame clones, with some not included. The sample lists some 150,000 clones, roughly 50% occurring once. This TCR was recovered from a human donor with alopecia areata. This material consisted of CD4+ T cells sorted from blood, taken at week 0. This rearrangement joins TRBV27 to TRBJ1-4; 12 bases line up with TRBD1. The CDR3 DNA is TGTGCCAGCAGTCCCCAGGGACAGGGGGCTATGTCTAATGAAAAACTGTTTTTT. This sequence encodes CASSPQGQGAMSNEKLFF. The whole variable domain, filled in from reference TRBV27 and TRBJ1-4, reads EAQVTQNPRYLITVTGKKLTVTCSQNMNHEYMSWYRQDPGLGLRQIYYSMNVEVTDKGDVPEGYKVSRKEKRNFPLILESPSPNQTSLYFCASSPQGQGAMSNEKLFFGSGTQLSVL.